One TCR beta chain is described in this entry. Its antigen remains unknown. The junction does not match germline at one end; this may be a read error. The authors made TCR beta cDNA from 500 ng total RNA with a constant-region primer. Modified slightly, ARM-PCR produced TCR beta libraries over three nested multiplex PCR rounds. The opening two PCR rounds, about 10 cycles each, paired TRBV1-TRBV30 forward primers with a C-beta reverse primer. From the multiplex PCR reads, TCRdb called clonotypes with MiXCR, one entry per CDR3 protein. The sample lists some 22,000 distinct CDR3 sequences; roughly four fifths were seen once. CDR1 and CDR2 (germline): SNHLY, FYNNEI. This CDR3 comprises 13 residues. This entry is derived from a study of tumor-infiltrating lymphocytes in primary liver carcinoma. Study overall: Patients were both men and women, whose ages ran from 30 to 69 years. The number of productive TCRbeta reads per sample ranged from roughly 3.5 to 7.13 million and was similar across tissue types. Study-level results: Overlap between tumor regions exceeded overlap of tumor with adjacent tissue or blood. Significantly greater top-250-clone fractions characterized tumors relative to blood (p = 0.039).

It was from approximately 22-30 mg of unsorted bulk tissue that RNA and DNA were co-extracted. The sequenced sample was liver tumor tissue from sampling region 5. Subset indicated: tumor region T5, tumor centre. V usage is TRBV2 and J usage is TRBJ2-1; D ambiguous. This receptor was obtained from a woman aged 30 to 39 with primary liver carcinoma and hepatitis B virus infection. CDR3 protein: CAGIVSSYSEQFF. The CDR3 DNA is TGTGCCGGTATAGTCAGTTCCTACAGTGAGCAGTTCTTC.